A selection of T cell receptor beta chains follows, all from one sample in a study of T-cell memory formation after mild COVID-19. TCRdb used MiXCR to reprocess the 5' RACE reads, holding one entry per CDR3 protein. Altogether some 57,000 distinct CDR3 sequences are present, more than 9% being singletons, with the ten largest covering under 30%. The sequenced material came from PBMCs or a T cell subset sorted from them (not recorded which). The receptors shown here come from a man between 18 and 29 years old who had mild COVID-19 (a few samples of this study predate the infection). Cell type and time point are not known. Both conserved end residues are part of each CDR3. A D gene is named only where the DNA matches it firmly. Clone size is stated in some rows and not others, as once, few, many or a class when expanded.

CDR3 DNA	CDR3 protein	J gene	CDR3 length	V gene	clone size	D gene
TGCGCCAGCAGCTTGGGGGCCCACTCCAATGAGCAGTTCTTC	CASSLGAHSNEQFF	TRBJ2-1	14	TRBV5-1	-	-
TGTGCCAGCAGCTTGGACTTCGCGGTGACTTACAATGAGCAGTTCTTC	CASSLDFAVTYNEQFF	TRBJ2-1	16	TRBV5-5	-	-
TGTGCCAGCAGCTTTGGGAGGGCCCAGCCCCAGCATTTT	CASSFGRAQPQHF	TRBJ1-5	13	TRBV7-9	few	-
TGTGCCAGCAGCCTGGGTCAGGGTCAGCCCCAGCATTTT	CASSLGQGQPQHF	TRBJ1-5	13	TRBV7-6	many	-
TGCAGCGTTGCCATGGTCGGGGCCAACGTCCTGACTTTC	CSVAMVGANVLTF	TRBJ2-6	13	TRBV29-1	many	-
TGCGCCAGCGGAGCGGGGGCGCGCCTTGGGGAGCAGTTCTTC	CASGAGARLGEQFF	TRBJ2-1	14	TRBV4-3	-	TRBD2
TGTGCCAGCGGACTTGACGCAGCAGATACGCAGTATTTT	CASGLDAADTQYF	TRBJ2-3	13	TRBV7-6	-	-
TGTGCCAGCAGCTTAATAGTGCCGTTTTTCCAAGAGACCCAGTACTTC	CASSLIVPFFQETQYF	TRBJ2-5	16	TRBV7-2	few	-
TGTGCCAGCAGCTTAGGCCTAGCGATGCAGACCCAGTACTTC	CASSLGLAMQTQYF	TRBJ2-5	14	TRBV7-2	many	-
TGTGCCAGCAGGACTCCCGCTACAGATACGCAGTATTTT	CASRTPATDTQYF	TRBJ2-3	13	TRBV28	few	-
TGTGCCAGCAGCCAAGATGCCTCACAGGGACGCCAGCCCCAGCATTTT	CASSQDASQGRQPQHF	TRBJ1-5	16	TRBV4-2	-	-
TGCGCCAGCAGCCAAGAGGGGACAGGGGCCGATTTGAACATTCAGTACTTC	CASSQEGTGADLNIQYF	TRBJ2-4	17	TRBV4-3	many	TRBD1
TGCGCCAGCAGCCAAGATCTTATGGGTCTTAACTATGGCTACACCTTC	CASSQDLMGLNYGYTF	TRBJ1-2	16	TRBV4-3	-	-
TGTGCCAGCAGCTTAGGCACTAGCCGAGACACAGATACGCAGTATTTT	CASSLGTSRDTDTQYF	TRBJ2-3	16	TRBV11-2	many	-
TGTGCCAGCAGTTTACGCCTAGCGGGGGGATGGGAGACCCAGTACTTC	CASSLRLAGGWETQYF	TRBJ2-5	16	TRBV27	few	TRBD2
TGCAGTGCTAGAGAACGGGTCTATGGCTACACCTTC	CSARERVYGYTF	TRBJ1-2	12	TRBV20-1	-	-
TGCAGTGCCAGCACCCTAAAGAACACTGAAGCTTTCTTT	CSASTLKNTEAFF	TRBJ1-1	13	TRBV20-1	-	-
TGTGCCAGCAGCAAACAGGGGGCGGATGAGCAGTTCTTC	CASSKQGADEQFF	TRBJ2-1	13	TRBV5-4	-	TRBD1
TGTGCCAGCAGCCATGAGGTCTCCGGGGAGCTGTTTTTT	CASSHEVSGELFF	TRBJ2-2	13	TRBV3-1	few	-
TGTGCCAGCAGCCCCTCCGCCATCCGCAGTCACGAGCAGTACTTC	CASSPSAIRSHEQYF	TRBJ2-7	15	TRBV7-2	-	-
TGTGCCAGCAGCCTCGACAGGGAAGATACGCAGTATTTT	CASSLDREDTQYF	TRBJ2-3	13	TRBV7-3	-	TRBD1
TGTGCCAGCAGCTCCCGGCGGGCAGATACGCAGTATTTT	CASSSRRADTQYF	TRBJ2-3	13	TRBV7-3	many	-
TGTGCCAGCAGCCCCAGGGGGGTGGGCGACGAGCAGTACTTC	CASSPRGVGDEQYF	TRBJ2-7	14	TRBV4-2	many	-
TGTGCCAGCAGCCGCGACAGGCCCAGACTCGGTGAAAAACTGTTTTTT	CASSRDRPRLGEKLFF	TRBJ1-4	16	TRBV6-5	-	-
TGTGCCAGCAGGTCCCGGGACCCCTACTCTGGGGCCAACGTCCTGACTTTC	CASRSRDPYSGANVLTF	TRBJ2-6	17	TRBV2	-	-
TGTGCCAGCTCACCCCAGGGGATAACTAATTCACCCCTCCACTTT	CASSPQGITNSPLHF	TRBJ1-6	15	TRBV18	-	-
TGCGCCAGCAGCCAAGGGACAGGGGCGAACACCGGGGAGCTGTTTTTT	CASSQGTGANTGELFF	TRBJ2-2	16	TRBV4-3	-	TRBD1
TGCGCCAGCAGCCAGCAGGGCCAGATCGACAATGAGCAGTTCTTC	CASSQQGQIDNEQFF	TRBJ2-1	15	TRBV4-1	-	-
TGTGCCAGCACCCTGGGGGCAGCGGGGTCCGGGGAGCTGTTTTTT	CASTLGAAGSGELFF	TRBJ2-2	15	TRBV28	-	-
TGTGCCAGCAGCTTTGCGGGACAGGTAAACACTGAAGCTTTCTTT	CASSFAGQVNTEAFF	TRBJ1-1	15	TRBV11-2	-	TRBD1
TGTGCCAGCAGCCAAGTTGCGGGGAGCTCCTACAATGAGCAGTTCTTC	CASSQVAGSSYNEQFF	TRBJ2-1	16	TRBV4-2	-	-
TGTGCCAGCAGCATCGGCTATGGCTACACCTTC	CASSIGYGYTF	TRBJ1-2	11	TRBV5-6	-	-
TGTGCCAGCAGTTTGCGGGGGGGCATAGATACGCAGTATTTT	CASSLRGGIDTQYF	TRBJ2-3	14	TRBV12-3/TRBV12-4	few	TRBD2
TGTGCCACCAGCATGATTCCAGCGGGTTGGAACACCGGGGAGCTGTTTTTT	CATSMIPAGWNTGELFF	TRBJ2-2	17	TRBV15	few	-
TGCAGTGCTAGAGGCCACAGGGAGAATTCACCCCTCCACTTT	CSARGHRENSPLHF	TRBJ1-6	14	TRBV20-1	many	-
TGTGCCAGCAGACAGGGAAGGGCCTACAATGAGCAGTTCTTC	CASRQGRAYNEQFF	TRBJ2-1	14	TRBV27	few	-
TGTGCCAGCAGCTTACTCGGGGTTGGGGCCAATGAGCAGTTCTTC	CASSLLGVGANEQFF	TRBJ2-1	15	TRBV7-3	many	-
TGTGCCAGCAGCCAAGGGCTAGAGGGCAATGAGCAGTTCTTC	CASSQGLEGNEQFF	TRBJ2-1	14	TRBV3-1	many	-
TGCGCCAGCAGTGAGGGGACAGGAGTCAAAAACATTCAGTACTTC	CASSEGTGVKNIQYF	TRBJ2-4	15	TRBV10-1	many	TRBD1
TGTGCCAGCAGCTACCCGGGGAGCCACGAGCAGTACTTC	CASSYPGSHEQYF	TRBJ2-7	13	TRBV7-9	-	-
TGTGCCAGCAGTTATGGTCCCGGGACAGGGGGCGCCAATGGCTACACCTTC	CASSYGPGTGGANGYTF	TRBJ1-2	17	TRBV6-2/TRBV6-3	-	TRBD1
TGTGCCATCAGCCCCCGTTTGTCCGACGAAGCTTTCTTT	CAISPRLSDEAFF	TRBJ1-1	13	TRBV10-3	-	-